This record looks at one TCR beta chain sequence and its context. Its matching antigen is unknown. TCRdb analysed the 5' RACE reads with MiXCR anew, one entry per CDR3 protein. Of 1.5 million to 2 million distinct CDR3 sequences listed, around 33% are singletons. The sample belongs to a study of identical twins. The CDR3 loop spans 16 amino acids. V was shortened by 6 bases and J by 6 bases, with 24 bases between the two germline ends. Germline V CDR1 and CDR2: MNHEY, SVGAGI. Regarding the study as a whole: Modelling approaches yielded underestimates of out-of-frame TCR alpha sharing between monozygotic twins. Invariant MAIT and iNKT cells are populations that could partly confound zero-insertion analyses.

Only healthy Caucasians were enrolled as donors. The TCR sequence derives from a newborn girl in good health. V gene TRBV6-5 combines with J gene TRBJ2-7, with D tentatively TRBD2 (7 bases). Sample: cord blood. CDR3 sequence: CASRPWRRGALCEQYF. In nucleotides, the CDR3 is TGTGCCAGCAGACCCTGGAGACGGGGGGCTCTTTGCGAGCAGTACTTC.